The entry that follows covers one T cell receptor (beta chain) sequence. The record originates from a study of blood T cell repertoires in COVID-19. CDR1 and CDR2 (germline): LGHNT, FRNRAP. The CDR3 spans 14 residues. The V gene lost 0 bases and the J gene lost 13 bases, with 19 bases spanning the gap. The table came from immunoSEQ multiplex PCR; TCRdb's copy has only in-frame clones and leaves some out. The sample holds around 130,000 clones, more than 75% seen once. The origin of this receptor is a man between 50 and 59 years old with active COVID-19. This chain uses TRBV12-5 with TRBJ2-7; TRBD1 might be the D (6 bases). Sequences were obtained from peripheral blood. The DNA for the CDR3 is TGTGCTAGTGGTTTGGTATCTGGGACACTCCCCTCATACTTC. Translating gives CASGLVSGTLPSYF.